These 29 T cell receptor beta chains were all obtained from the same sample, sequenced in a study of T cell clonality in common variable immunodeficiency. The protocol was immunoSEQ multiplex PCR, while the TCRdb copy is restricted to in-frame clones and leaves out a portion. Observed in the sample are some 38,000 clones, none of them singletons. Sequenced sample: peripheral blood mononuclear cells. The source is a person aged 18-70 years in good health.

This clone was detected many times. The read ends 3 residues shy of where the CDR3 ends; the end is completed using the germline J gene. The V call is TRBV5-1, the J call TRBJ1-1, with 8 positions matching TRBD1. The CDR3 spans 13 residues. After removal of 5 bases from V and 3 bases from J, the junction contained 3 bases not matched to a gene. Germline V gene sequence: CDR1 SGHRS, CDR2 YFSETQ. CDR3 bases read: TGCGCCAGCAGACTGGACAGGGACACTGAA. It yields the protein CASRLDRDTE. The complete CDR3 sequence is CASRLDRDTEAFF.

Regarding this clone: The read stops 3 residues short of the end of the CDR3; the missing end is completed from the germline J gene. V usage is TRBV2 and J usage is TRBJ2-2, with TRBD2 as a possible D gene (6 bases). The CDR3 length is 18 residues. Per the germline V gene, CDR1 is SNHLY and CDR2 is FYNNEI. Partial CDR3 DNA: TGTGCCAGCAAGGGGTTGCGGGGCCCCGAAGTCCTTAATTCACCG. Protein sequence: CASKGLRGPEVLNSP. The full CDR3 sequence reads CASKGLRGPEVLNSPLFF.

There are a few counts of this clone. The read stops 3 residues short of the end of the CDR3; the missing end is completed from the germline J gene. V and J are TRBV7-9 and TRBJ2-2, with D tentatively TRBD1 (5 bases). From germline, CDR1 is SEHNR and CDR2 FQNEAQ (reference sequence). This CDR3 comprises 13 residues. CDR3 DNA (partial): TGTGCCAGCAGCTGGGGCAGAAGCGAAAAG. This sequence encodes CASSWGRSEK. The entire CDR3 protein is CASSWGRSEKLFF.

This clone was counted at least ten times. The read terminates 3 residues ahead of where the CDR3 ends, so the germline J gene completes it. This sequence joins TRBV5-4 and TRBJ1-4, with 9 bases lining up with TRBD1. The germline V gene has CDR1 SGHNT and CDR2 YYREEE (reference sequence). The CDR3 runs to 15 residues. CDR3: CASSRGTGRLEPLFF. CDR3 DNA, as far as it was read: TGTGCCAGCAGCAGGGGGACAGGGAGATTAGAACCA.

This clone was detected many times. The CDR3 end is not reached by the read, which stops 3 residues before it; the germline J gene fills it in. The rearrangement joins TRBV18 to TRBJ2-3; TRBD2 agrees at 8 bases. The CDR3 is 14 residues long. From germline, CDR1 is KGHSH and CDR2 LQKENI. V dropped 6 bases and J dropped 3; count of bases not matched to a gene: 5. The CDR3 loop reads CASSGTSGTDTQYF. The covered CDR3 bases are TGTGCCAGCTCCGGGACTAGTGGAACAGATACG.

This clone showed up many times. The CDR3 end falls 3 residues outside the read, so it is completed with the germline J gene. The chain carries TRBV7-9 and TRBJ1-3, with D unresolved. Trimming cost V 5 bases and J 4 bases, with 12 bases left between them. CDR3 length: 14 residues. Germline assignment: CDR1 SEHNR and CDR2 FQNEAQ (reference sequence). The sequenced part of the CDR3 DNA is TGTGCCAGCAGCCCCGACTTTTACGGAAACACC. Amino acid sequence: CASSPDFYGNT. The whole CDR3 reads CASSPDFYGNTIYF.

This clone was counted many times. CDR3 bases read: TGCGCCAGCAGGAGGAGGGCCATGAATGAG. Protein sequence: CASRRRAMNE. The entire CDR3 protein reads CASRRRAMNEQFF. The V and J genes are TRBV5-1 and TRBJ2-1, with TRBD2 as a possible D gene (6 bases). The read finishes 3 residues shy of the CDR3 end, and the germline J gene is used to complete it. The germline V and J ends were trimmed by 5 bases and 7 bases, with 13 bases remaining between them. This CDR3 is 13 amino acids long. CDR1 SGHRS and CDR2 YFSETQ come from the germline V gene.

Many counts were recorded for this clone. Coverage ceases 3 residues before the CDR3 finishes, and the germline J gene fills in the end. The chain combines TRBV20-1 with TRBJ2-7, with TRBD1 identical over 9 bases. The V gene's germline CDR1 is DFQATT and CDR2 SNEGSKA (reference sequence). CDR3 length: 14 residues. Trimming took 2 bases from V and 3 from J; bases not matched to a gene: 5. The sequenced CDR3 bases are TGCAGTGCTAGATCCCGGGACAGGGTCTACGAG. Residues: CSARSRDRVYE. In full, the CDR3 is CSARSRDRVYEQYF.

In regard to this clone: The read gets to within 3 residues of the CDR3 end, and the germline J gene fills in the rest. The chain uses TRBV2 and TRBJ2-1, with unresolved D. This CDR3 spans 13 amino acids. The germline gives CDR1 SNHLY, CDR2 FYNNEI. Trimming removed 6 bases from V and 4 bases from J, with 10 bases in between. The sequenced CDR3 bases are TGTGCCAGCAGCGTAGTACGATACAATGAG. Protein: CASSVVRYNE. The full CDR3 protein reads CASSVVRYNEQFF. Full variable domain (rest looked up from reference TRBV2 and TRBJ2-1): EPEVTQTPSHQVTQMGQEVILRCVPISNHLYFYWYRQILGQKVEFLVSFYNNEISEKSEIFDDQFSVERPDGSNFTLKIRSTKLEDSAMYFCASSVVRYNEQFFGPGTRLTVL.

The sample holds many counts of this clone. CDR3 sequence reads: CATSKLAGETQYF. Partial CDR3 DNA: TGTGCCACCAGCAAATTAGCGGGGGAGACG. The chain carries TRBV15 and TRBJ2-3, with TRBD2 identical over 9 bases. Sequencing ends 3 residues short of the CDR3 end; the germline J gene provides the rest. Germline values: CDR1 LNHNV, CDR2 YYDKDF (reference sequence). The CDR3 has 13 residues.

This clone occurred many times. The read is 3 residues too short to cover the CDR3 end, so that end is filled in from the germline J gene. The chain has TRBV7-2 and TRBJ2-5; TRBD2 might be the D (7 bases). Between the trimmed V and J ends, which lost 5 bases and 5 bases, there was a span of 18 bases. The CDR3 totals 15 residues. From germline, CDR1 is SGHTA and CDR2 FQGNSA. The part of the CDR3 DNA that was read is TGTGCCAGCAGCCCCAGAGGGGGAGGGATCGAGACC. Its translation: CASSPRGGGIET. The full CDR3 sequence reads CASSPRGGGIETQYF.

This clone was observed many times. The sequence runs out 3 residues before the end of the CDR3; the remainder is reconstructed from the germline J gene. The chain couples TRBV6-1 to TRBJ2-1, with 9 bases aligning to TRBD2. The CDR3 runs 16 residues. Germline CDR1 MNHNS, CDR2 SASEGT. V shed 4 bases and J 4 bases; nucleotides not matched to a gene: 8. The CDR3: CASSARGAGGYNEQFF. CDR3 DNA, as far as it was read: TGTGCCAGCAGTGCCCGGGGGGCGGGAGGGTACAATGAG.

This clone has ten or more counts. The read stops 3 residues short of the end of the CDR3; the missing end is completed from the germline J gene. This chain connects TRBV19 to TRBJ1-1; TRBD1 agrees at 7 bases. V gave up 5 bases and J gave up 3 bases; unmatched junction bases: 18. The CDR3 has 18 residues. Germline V gene data show CDR1 as LNHDA and CDR2 as SQIVND (reference sequence). CDR3 DNA, as far as it was read: TGTGCCAGTAGTGCCCCATTTAGGACAGGTATTTTCGACACTGAA. Its protein product is CASSAPFRTGIFDTE. The entire CDR3 sequence reads CASSAPFRTGIFDTEAFF.

This clone was counted only a few times. A much more abundant neighbour one base away suggests this may be a read error. The read ends 3 residues shy of where the CDR3 ends; the end is completed using the germline J gene. This rearrangement joins TRBV7-2 to TRBJ2-2, with a tentative D call TRBD1 (5 bases). CDR3 length: 12 amino acids. CDR1 is SGHTA and CDR2 is FQGNSA in the germline V gene. The CDR3 bases that were read are TGTGCCAGCAGCTTCAGGGCCAACGTG. It specifies CASSFRANV. The complete CDR3 sequence is CASSFRANVLFF.

This clone was counted at least ten times. The read ends 3 residues shy of where the CDR3 ends; the end is completed using the germline J gene. The gene calls are TRBV9 and TRBJ2-1; 9 bases are shared with TRBD2. Germline V gene data show CDR1 as SGDLS and CDR2 as YYNGEE. The CDR3 has 15 residues. V dropped 0 bases and J dropped 5; count of bases not matched to a gene: 3. The CDR3 sequence is CASSVEAGGNNEQFF. The sequenced CDR3 bases are TGTGCCAGCAGCGTAGAGGCGGGAGGGAACAATGAG.

This clone came up many times. The read stops 3 residues short of the end of the CDR3; the missing end is completed from the germline J gene. This rearrangement joins TRBV6-1 to TRBJ2-7; D not resolved. The CDR3 is made up of 13 amino acids. The V end lost 2 bases, the J end lost 6 bases, and 11 bases lay between the germline ends. CDR1 and CDR2 (germline): MNHNS, SASEGT. CDR3 protein: CASSELAAFEQYF. The DNA read from the CDR3 is TGTGCCAGCAGTGAACTGGCTGCCTTCGAG.

Remarks on this clone: The observed sequence ends 3 residues before the CDR3 terminus, with the missing tail filled in from the germline J gene. The V gene is TRBV19, the J gene TRBJ1-2; 8 positions match TRBD1. The germline V gene has CDR1 LNHDA and CDR2 SQIVND (reference sequence). The CDR3 consists of 15 residues. CDR3 amino acids: CASSIQGAGTNDYTF. The covered CDR3 bases are TGTGCCAGTAGTATCCAGGGGGCGGGGACCAATGAC.

In its sample, this clone was seen many times. Read coverage stops 3 residues before the CDR3 terminus; the germline J gene supplies the remainder. V gene TRBV10-3 combines with J gene TRBJ2-7, with 7 nucleotides matching TRBD1. Unmatched junction bases numbered 14, after V lost 4 bases and J lost 2 bases. Germline CDR1 and CDR2: ENHRY and SYGVKD. The CDR3 runs to 17 residues. The CDR3 spells CAISGITGTDHTYEQYF. CDR3 DNA (partial): TGTGCCATCAGTGGCATAACCGGGACAGATCACACCTACGAG.

Comment on this clone: Read data end 3 residues before the CDR3 end; the end is taken from the germline J gene. This rearrangement joins TRBV30 to TRBJ1-6; the D gene is possibly TRBD1 (5 bases). Germline assignment: CDR1 GTSNPN and CDR2 SVGIG (reference sequence). There are 13 residues in the CDR3. Trimming removed 5 bases from V and 8 bases from J, with 13 bases in between. Incomplete CDR3 DNA: TGTGCCTGGGACCGAGGAGGGGATTCACCC. Translating it yields CAWDRGGDSP. The whole CDR3 is CAWDRGGDSPLHF.

This clone was picked up many times. The read falls 3 residues short of the CDR3 end, and the missing part is taken from the germline J gene. The chain couples TRBV20-1 to TRBJ2-1; the D is unclear. V gave up 5 bases and J gave up 2 bases, with 7 bases separating them. This CDR3 is built from 12 residues. Germline CDR1 is DFQATT and CDR2 is SNEGSKA (reference sequence). CDR3: CSALPPYNEQFF. The sequenced part of the CDR3 DNA is TGCAGTGCTCTACCCCCCTACAATGAG.

This clone came up many times. The missing CDR3 end, 3 residues past where the read stops, is filled in from the germline J gene. The V and J genes are TRBV7-8 and TRBJ1-6; D may be TRBD1 (6 bases). The CDR3 runs 15 residues. V was clipped by 1 base and J by 9 bases, with 13 bases between them. Germline V lookup: CDR1 SGHVS, CDR2 FQNEAQ. The sequenced CDR3 bases are TGTGCCAGCAGCTTAGAGGCAGGGGTAGTTTCACCC. Translated: CASSLEAGVVSP. The entire CDR3 protein reads CASSLEAGVVSPLHF.

This clone was picked up many times. The read stops 3 residues short of the end of the CDR3; the missing end is completed from the germline J gene. V gene TRBV7-3 combines with J gene TRBJ2-7; 11 nucleotides agree with TRBD2. The CDR3 spans 14 residues. Trimming took 11 bases from V and 2 from J; bases not matched to a gene: 8. Germline values: CDR1 SGHTA, CDR2 FQGTGA. CDR3 DNA (partial): TGTGCCTCCGGGACTAGCGGAGCCCCCTACGAG. It specifies CASGTSGAPYE. In full, the CDR3 is CASGTSGAPYEQYF.

This clone has ten or more counts. The read gets to within 3 residues of the CDR3 end, and the germline J gene fills in the rest. The chain links TRBV7-9 to TRBJ2-2, with D maybe TRBD1 (5 bases). The germline gives CDR1 SEHNR, CDR2 FQNEAQ (reference sequence). The V gene lost 3 bases and the J gene lost 5 bases, with 10 bases spanning the gap. This CDR3 comprises 14 residues. The sequenced part of the CDR3 DNA is TGTGCCAGCAGCTTCCTGTCAGGGACCGGGGAG. It codes for CASSFLSGTGE. The CDR3, in full, reads CASSFLSGTGELFF.

In this sample, this clone turned up many times. The read ends 3 residues shy of where the CDR3 ends; the end is completed using the germline J gene. The V gene is TRBV10-3, the J gene TRBJ1-2, with D possibly being TRBD1 (5 bases). The CDR3 is made up of 16 amino acids. Germline assignment: CDR1 ENHRY and CDR2 SYGVKD. CDR3 bases read: TGTGCCATTACATTTTTAACGGGACTAGCTGGAAACGAC. Residues: CAITFLTGLAGND. The CDR3 in its entirety is CAITFLTGLAGNDYTF.

This clone was counted ten times or more. The read gets to within 3 residues of the CDR3 end, and the germline J gene fills in the rest. V gene TRBV30 combines with J gene TRBJ1-5; a possible D gene is TRBD1 (6 bases). Germline CDR1 GTSNPN, CDR2 SVGIG (reference sequence). The CDR3 has 15 residues. Between the trimmed V and J ends, which lost 3 bases and 0 bases, there was a span of 12 bases. The DNA read from the CDR3 is TGTGCCTGGAGACCCACAGGGCGTAGCAATCAGCCC. Translated, it gives CAWRPTGRSNQP. The full CDR3 reads CAWRPTGRSNQPQHF.

At least ten counts were recorded for this clone. Read coverage stops 3 residues before the CDR3 terminus; the germline J gene supplies the remainder. This chain joins TRBV2 and TRBJ1-4, with D possibly matching TRBD1 (6 bases). CDR3 length equals 15 residues. Germline V gene sequence: CDR1 SNHLY, CDR2 FYNNEI. V dropped 0 bases and J dropped 3 bases, with 8 bases sitting between them. Here the CDR3 reads CASSEARGPNEKLFF. CDR3 DNA, as far as it was read: TGTGCCAGCAGTGAAGCGCGGGGGCCTAATGAAAAA.

This clone was counted many times. From the germline J gene comes the end of the CDR3, since the read stops 3 residues before it. The V gene is TRBV7-6, the J gene TRBJ2-3, with 10 bases matching TRBD2. V shed 0 bases and J 5 bases; nucleotides not matched to a gene: 2. CDR1 is SGHVS, CDR2 FNYEAQ, per germline. The CDR3 loop spans 15 amino acids. CDR3 DNA (partial): TGTGCCAGCAGCTTAGCCGGGACTAGCGTAGATACG. Translating it yields CASSLAGTSVDT. The whole CDR3 sequence is CASSLAGTSVDTQYF.

This clone has at least ten counts. Sequencing ends 3 residues short of the CDR3 end; the germline J gene provides the rest. The chain recombines TRBV19 with TRBJ1-4; 10 bases map to TRBD1. The junction had 11 bases not matched to a gene; V was cut back by 3 bases and J by 7 bases. CDR3 length equals 17 residues. CDR1 is LNHDA and CDR2 is SQIVND in the germline V gene (reference sequence). The chain's CDR3 is CASSMEFWGQGSEKLFF. The CDR3 DNA, read in part, is TGTGCCAGTAGTATGGAATTCTGGGGACAGGGGAGTGAAAAA. The full variable domain, with the rest looked up from reference TRBV19 and TRBJ1-4, is DGGITQSPKYLFRKEGQNVTLSCEQNLNHDAMYWYRQDPGQGLRLIYYSQIVNDFQKGDIAEGYSVSREKKESFPLTVTSAQKNPTAFYLCASSMEFWGQGSEKLFFGSGTQLSVL.

This clone was found many times. The CDR3 end falls 3 residues outside the read, so it is completed with the germline J gene. The chain carries TRBV5-1 and TRBJ1-1; tentatively, D is TRBD1 (5 bases). This CDR3 region has 15 residues. The V gene lost 2 bases and the J gene lost 4 bases, with 15 bases spanning the gap. Germline V CDR1 and CDR2: SGHRS, YFSETQ. The CDR3 loop reads CASSLQDKWGTEAFF. CDR3 DNA (partial): TGCGCCAGCAGCTTACAGGACAAGTGGGGCACTGAA.